Reported below is one T cell receptor (beta chain). The germline gives CDR1 SGHRS, CDR2 YFSETQ. This CDR3 has 14 residues. V lost 4 bases to trimming and J lost 2 bases, with 9 bases between them. This sample was included in a study of blood T cell repertoires in COVID-19. Assay: immunoSEQ multiplex PCR; the TCRdb copy retains only in-frame clones and omits some. The sample contains 120,000 to 150,000 clones, approximately 86% of which appear only once. The TCR comes from a woman aged 40 to 50 with active or convalescent COVID-19. The sample taken for sequencing was peripheral blood. This chain connects TRBV5-1 to TRBJ2-2, with TRBD2 as a possible D gene (5 bases). The CDR3 protein is CASSRPGNTGELFF. As DNA, the CDR3 is TGCGCCAGCAGCAGACCGGGAAACACCGGGGAGCTGTTTTTT.